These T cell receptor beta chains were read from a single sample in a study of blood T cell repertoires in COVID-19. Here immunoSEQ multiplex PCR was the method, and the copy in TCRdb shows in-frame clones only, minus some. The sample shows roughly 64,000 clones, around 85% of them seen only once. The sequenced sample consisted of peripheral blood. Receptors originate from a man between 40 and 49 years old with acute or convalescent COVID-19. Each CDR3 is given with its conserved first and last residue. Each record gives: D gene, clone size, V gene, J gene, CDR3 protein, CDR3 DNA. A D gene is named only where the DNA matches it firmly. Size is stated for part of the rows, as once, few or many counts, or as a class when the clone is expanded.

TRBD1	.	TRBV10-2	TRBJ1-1	CASTWDRRNTEAFF	TGCGCCAGCACTTGGGACAGGCGGAACACTGAAGCTTTCTTT
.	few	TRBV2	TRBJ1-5	CASSLYRNSNQPQHF	TGTGCCAGCAGTCTTTACAGGAATAGCAATCAGCCCCAGCATTTT
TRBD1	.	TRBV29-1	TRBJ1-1	CSVATGPSHTEAFF	TGCAGCGTTGCGACAGGGCCCTCGCACACTGAAGCTTTCTTT
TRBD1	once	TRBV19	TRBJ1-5	CASSIQGGQGRLNQPQHF	TGTGCCAGTAGTATCCAAGGGGGCCAGGGTCGGCTAAATCAGCCCCAGCATTTT
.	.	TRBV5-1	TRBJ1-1	CASSLIGGAYTEAFF	TGCGCCAGCAGCTTGATTGGAGGGGCCTACACTGAAGCTTTCTTT
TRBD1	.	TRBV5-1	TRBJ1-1	CASSLEQGGTEAFF	TGCGCCAGCAGCTTGGAACAGGGGGGCACTGAAGCTTTCTTT
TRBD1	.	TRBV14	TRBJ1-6	CASSLGTGGYSPLHF	TGTGCCAGCAGCCTAGGGACAGGGGGCTATTCACCCCTCCACTTT
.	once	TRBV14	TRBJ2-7	CASSPRGPTYEQYF	TGTGCCAGCAGCCCCCGCGGGCCGACCTACGAGCAGTACTTC
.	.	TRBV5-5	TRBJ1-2	CASSPGQQVYGYTF	TGTGCCAGCAGCCCCGGACAGCAAGTCTATGGCTACACCTTC
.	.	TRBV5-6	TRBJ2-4	CASSLIRQGGYIQYF	TGTGCCAGCAGCTTGATACGGCAGGGGGGTTACATTCAGTACTTC
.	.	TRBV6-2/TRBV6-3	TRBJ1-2	CASSYTRREANYGYTF	TGTGCCAGCAGTTACACCCGTCGGGAGGCTAACTATGGCTACACCTTC
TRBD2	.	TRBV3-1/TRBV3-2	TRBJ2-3	CASSQDLGGRTDTQYF	TGTGCCAGCAGCCAAGATCTGGGGGGGAGGACAGATACGCAGTATTTT
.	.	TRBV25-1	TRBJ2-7	CASTRSGTGEQYF	TGTGCCAGCACCCGAAGTGGAACAGGCGAGCAGTACTTC
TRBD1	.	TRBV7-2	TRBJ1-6	CASSLRRGTGSTYNSPLHF	TGTGCCAGCAGCTTAAGGCGGGGGACAGGGAGTACCTATAATTCACCCCTCCACTTT
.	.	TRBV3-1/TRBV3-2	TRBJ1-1	CASSHFGNRVPEAFF	.
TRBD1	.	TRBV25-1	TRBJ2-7	CASSRYGTESAEQYF	TGTGCCAGCAGTAGGTACGGGACAGAGAGTGCCGAGCAGTACTTC
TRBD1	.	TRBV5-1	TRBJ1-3	CASSEGQGSGNTIYF	TGCGCCAGCAGCGAAGGACAGGGGTCGGGAAACACCATATATTTT
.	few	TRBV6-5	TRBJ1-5	CASSPVVGENQPQHF	TGTGCCAGCAGCCCAGTAGTAGGAGAGAATCAGCCCCAGCATTTT
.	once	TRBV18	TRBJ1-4	CASSLIEGGSEKLFF	TGTGCCAGCTCACTGATCGAGGGAGGAAGCGAAAAACTGTTTTTT
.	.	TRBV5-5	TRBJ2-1	CASITGWRGNEQFF	TGTGCCAGCATCACGGGCTGGCGGGGAAATGAGCAGTTCTTC
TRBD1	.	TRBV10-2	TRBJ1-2	CASSAAGGYYGYTF	TGCGCCAGCAGTGCGGCAGGGGGCTACTATGGCTACACCTTC
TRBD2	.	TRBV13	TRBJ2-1	CASSEGLAANYNEQFF	TGTGCCAGCAGCGAAGGACTAGCAGCCAACTACAATGAGCAGTTCTTC
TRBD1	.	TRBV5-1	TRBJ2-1	CASSLGRQGALSEQFF	TGCGCCAGCAGCTTGGGCAGACAGGGGGCGCTCAGTGAGCAGTTCTTC
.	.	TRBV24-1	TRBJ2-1	CATSSGAELHNEQFF	TGTGCCACCTCATCCGGAGCGGAACTTCACAATGAGCAGTTCTTC
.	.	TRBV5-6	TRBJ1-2	CASRSQGYPYGYTF	TGTGCCAGCAGATCACAGGGATACCCCTATGGCTACACCTTC
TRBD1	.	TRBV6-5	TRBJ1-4	CATLRGDLNEKLFF	TGTGCCACCCTCAGGGGGGACCTTAATGAAAAACTGTTTTTT
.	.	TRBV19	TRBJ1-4	CASSIGTGTIEKLFF	TGTGCCAGTAGTATAGGAACAGGGACTATTGAAAAACTGTTTTTT
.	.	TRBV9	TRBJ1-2	CASSAEQASYGYTF	TGTGCCAGCAGCGCAGAACAGGCAAGCTATGGCTACACCTTC
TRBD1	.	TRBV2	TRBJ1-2	CASSEPGQGDYGYTF	TGTGCCAGCAGTGAACCCGGGCAGGGGGACTATGGCTACACCTTC
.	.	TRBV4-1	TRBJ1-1	CASSQRSTEGTEAFF	TGCGCCAGCAGCCAAAGAAGTACCGAGGGCACTGAAGCTTTCTTT
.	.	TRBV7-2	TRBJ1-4	CASSFGGWSEKLFF	TGTGCCAGCAGCTTTGGGGGCTGGAGTGAAAAACTGTTTTTT
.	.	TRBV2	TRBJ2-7	CASSDTGLNYEQYF	TGTGCCAGCAGTGACACAGGTCTCAACTACGAGCAGTACTTC
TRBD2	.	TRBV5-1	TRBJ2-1	CASSSGLAGEDEQFF	TGCGCCAGCAGCTCCGGACTAGCGGGGGAAGATGAGCAGTTCTTC
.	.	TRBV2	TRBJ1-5	CASSVGRAQPQHF	TGTGCCAGCAGTGTGGGGAGGGCTCAGCCCCAGCATTTT
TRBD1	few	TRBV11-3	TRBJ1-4	CASSRPGTGETELFF	TGTGCCAGCAGCCGTCCCGGGACAGGGGAGACGGAACTGTTTTTT
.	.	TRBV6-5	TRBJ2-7	CASRRGLSYEQYF	TGTGCCAGCAGGCGGGGCCTTTCCTACGAGCAGTACTTC
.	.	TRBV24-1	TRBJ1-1	CATRSTEVGEAFF	TGTGCCACCAGATCCACGGAGGTCGGTGAAGCTTTCTTT
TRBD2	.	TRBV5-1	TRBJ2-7	CASSPPSGAVYEQYF	TGCGCCAGCAGCCCCCCAAGCGGGGCTGTCTACGAGCAGTACTTC
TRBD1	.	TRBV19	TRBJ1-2	CASSIPPLGQGNYGYTF	TGTGCCAGTAGTATTCCCCCACTAGGACAGGGGAACTATGGCTACACCTTC
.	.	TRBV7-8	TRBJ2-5	CASSQTALKETQYF	TGTGCCAGCAGCCAGACAGCGCTTAAAGAGACCCAGTACTTC
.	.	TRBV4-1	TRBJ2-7	CASSQDPRTYEQYF	TGCGCCAGCAGCCAAGATCCCAGAACCTACGAGCAGTACTTC
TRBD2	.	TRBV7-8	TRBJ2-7	CASSLVTAGVTYEQYF	TGTGCCAGCAGCTTAGTAACAGCGGGGGTTACCTACGAGCAGTACTTC
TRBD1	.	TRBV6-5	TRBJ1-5	CASKAGGNQPQHF	TGTGCCAGCAAGGCAGGGGGTAATCAGCCCCAGCATTTT
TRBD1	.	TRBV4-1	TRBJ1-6	CASSPGPGQGTSSYNSPLHF	TGCGCCAGCAGTCCGGGACCGGGACAGGGGACGAGCTCCTATAATTCACCCCTCCACTTT
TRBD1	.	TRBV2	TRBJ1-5	CASSGTGGFWGQPQHF	TGTGCCAGCAGCGGGACAGGGGGCTTCTGGGGTCAGCCCCAGCATTTT
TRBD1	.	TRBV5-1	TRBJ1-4	CASSFLGQSYNEKLFF	TGCGCCAGCAGCTTCTTGGGACAGAGCTATAATGAAAAACTGTTTTTT
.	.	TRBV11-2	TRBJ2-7	CASRWADSPRQQYF	TGTGCCAGCCGCTGGGCGGACAGCCCGAGACAGCAGTACTTC
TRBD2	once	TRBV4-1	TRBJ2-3	CASSVQRGTSTDTQYF	TGCGCCAGCAGCGTCCAGCGGGGTACTAGCACAGATACGCAGTATTTT